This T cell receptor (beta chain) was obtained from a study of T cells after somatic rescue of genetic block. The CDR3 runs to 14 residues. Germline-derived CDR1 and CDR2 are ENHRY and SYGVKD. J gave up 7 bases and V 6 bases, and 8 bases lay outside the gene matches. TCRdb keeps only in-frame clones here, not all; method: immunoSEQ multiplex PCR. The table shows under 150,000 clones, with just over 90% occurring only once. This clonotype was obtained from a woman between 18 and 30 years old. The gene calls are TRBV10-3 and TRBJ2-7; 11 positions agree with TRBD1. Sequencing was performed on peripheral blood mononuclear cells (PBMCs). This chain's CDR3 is CAIREGQGGSEQYF. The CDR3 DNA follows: TGTGCCATCAGGGAGGGACAGGGGGGTAGTGAGCAGTACTTC.